This entry lists 27 T cell receptor beta chains sequenced from one sample in a study of preoperative IRX-2 immunotherapy in early breast cancer. Treatment reported: preoperative locoregional IRX-2 cytokine immunotherapy. The data were produced by immunoSEQ multiplex PCR, yet TCRdb's version contains in-frame clones alone and is incomplete. The sample shows some 5,100 clones, less than 80% of them seen only once. Sequencing was performed on tumor tissue, taken before IRX-2 immunotherapy. Source of these receptors: a human donor with breast cancer.

The rearrangement uses TRBV11-3 and TRBJ2-1; 10 bases match TRBD2. Germline V gene lookup returns CDR1 SGHNT and CDR2 YENEEA. With 5 bases clipped from V and 6 bases from J, the junction kept 10 bases outside the gene matches. The CDR3 consists of 16 residues. In DNA, the CDR3 is TGTGCCAGCAGCCAAGGAGCGGGAGGGCCTTTCAATGAGCAGTTCTTC. Translated, it gives CASSQGAGGPFNEQFF.

The chain joins TRBV6-8 to TRBJ2-3; TRBD2 agrees at 12 bases. With 5 bases clipped from V and 0 bases from J, the junction kept 15 bases outside the gene matches. The CDR3 sequence is 20 residues long. Germline V gene lookup returns CDR1 MNHGY and CDR2 SAAAGT. CDR3 nucleotide sequence: TGTGCCAGCAGTACCCGGACTAGCGGGATCCTTTTACGTAGCACAGATACGCAGTATTTT. Amino acid sequence: CASSTRTSGILLRSTDTQYF.

The chain links TRBV11-3 to TRBJ2-1; no firm D call. Germline CDR1 reads SGHNT; CDR2 reads YENEEA. The CDR3 length is 15 residues. Deletions cut 0 bases from V and 0 bases from J, with 6 bases between. The CDR3 loop is CASSLEGFSYNEQFF. CDR3 DNA sequence: TGTGCCAGCAGCTTAGAAGGCTTCTCCTACAATGAGCAGTTCTTC. The whole variable domain, remainder taken from reference TRBV11-3 and TRBJ2-1, is EAGVVQSPRYKIIEKKQPVAFWCNPISGHNTLYWYLQNLGQGPELLIRYENEEAVDDSQLPKDRFSAERLKGVDSTLKIQPAELGDSAVYLCASSLEGFSYNEQFFGPGTRLTVL.

Within the sample, this clone is large. This rearrangement joins TRBV6-8 to TRBJ1-1; D is undetermined. Germline V lookup: CDR1 MNHGY, CDR2 SAAAGT. The CDR3 covers 13 residues. Trimming left V 6 bases short and J 0 bases short, with 8 bases between. The CDR3, as DNA: TGTGCCAGCAGAAGGAACATGAACACTGAAGCTTTCTTT. Translating gives CASRRNMNTEAFF.

This clone was found a few times. The chain links TRBV11-3 to TRBJ2-1; 8 bases fit TRBD2. CDR1 is SGHNT, CDR2 YENEEA, per germline. J lost 4 bases, V lost 4 bases, and 6 bases had no gene match. This CDR3 is 15 amino acids long. In DNA, the CDR3 is TGTGCCAGCAGCTATCCGGGACTAGGGTACAATGAGCAGTTCTTC. Residues: CASSYPGLGYNEQFF.

The J gene is TRBJ2-1, the V gene TRBV6-4; no clear D. With 4 bases removed from V and 7 bases from J, the gap between germline ends came to 14 bases. CDR3 size: 14 residues. Per germline, CDR1 MRHNA and CDR2 SNTAGT. The CDR3: CASSGRATLNEQFF. The DNA for the CDR3 is TGTGCCAGCAGTGGAAGAGCGACCCTTAATGAGCAGTTCTTC.

The CDR3 DNA reads TGTGCCAGCAGCCCACAGGACTCTCCAGTGGACGAGCAGTACTTC. It encodes CASSPQDSPVDEQYF. This chain connects TRBV7-8 to TRBJ2-5, with D perhaps being TRBD1 or TRBD2 (5 bases each). The J call may be in error: the DNA end matches TRBJ2-7 better. The germline CDR1 and CDR2 sequences are SGHVS and FQNEAQ. The CDR3 has 15 residues.

V gene TRBV19 combines with J gene TRBJ2-3; 13 bases are a match to TRBD2. The CDR3 runs 16 residues. The ends lost 3 bases at V and 2 bases at J; junction bases unmatched: 2. Per the germline V gene, CDR1 is LNHDA and CDR2 is SQIVND (reference sequence). The CDR3 here is CASSIGTSGATDTQYF. The DNA for the CDR3 is TGTGCCAGTAGTATCGGGACTAGCGGGGCCACAGATACGCAGTATTTT. Full variable domain (rest looked up from reference TRBV19 and TRBJ2-3): DGGITQSPKYLFRKEGQNVTLSCEQNLNHDAMYWYRQDPGQGLRLIYYSQIVNDFQKGDIAEGYSVSREKKESFPLTVTSAQKNPTAFYLCASSIGTSGATDTQYFGPGTRLTVL.

The table lists this clone with a few counts. The rearrangement links TRBV15 to TRBJ2-7; D might be TRBD2 (6 bases). V lost 0 bases and J 2 bases, leaving 14 bases between the germline ends. CDR1 and CDR2 from the germline V gene are LNHNV and YYDKDF (reference sequence). CDR3 length: 16 residues. The CDR3 coding sequence is TGTGCCACCAGCAGAGATCAAGGGAGGACACCCTACGAGCAGTACTTC. Translating it yields CATSRDQGRTPYEQYF.

The chain recombines TRBV6-7 with TRBJ1-5; perhaps TRBD1 as D (5 bases). TRBV6-7 is placed among ORFs of uncertain function. This CDR3 has 13 amino acids. V was clipped by 8 bases and J by 2 bases, with 10 bases between them. The CDR3 coding sequence is TGTGCCAGCTCAAGGGGCCGCAATCAGCCCCAGCATTTT. Amino acid sequence: CASSRGRNQPQHF.

This chain uses TRBV12-5 with TRBJ2-1, with 12 bases identical to TRBD2. V gave up 5 bases and J gave up 8 bases; unmatched junction bases: 7. The CDR3 has 15 amino acids. CDR1 LGHNT and CDR2 FRNRAP come from the germline V gene. The CDR3 sequence is CASGPGTSGFDEQFF. The DNA of the CDR3 is TGTGCTAGTGGTCCAGGGACTAGCGGGTTTGATGAGCAGTTCTTC.

The rearrangement links TRBV19 to TRBJ2-1, with 9 positions matching TRBD2. The CDR3 is 15 residues long. Per the germline V gene, CDR1 is LNHDA and CDR2 is SQIVND (reference sequence). Unmatched junction bases numbered 7, after V lost 4 bases and J lost 6 bases. CDR3 in amino acids: CASSKLAGPVNEQFF. CDR3 nucleotides: TGTGCCAGTAGTAAACTAGCGGGTCCGGTCAATGAGCAGTTCTTC.

The chain has TRBV18 and TRBJ1-1; D ambiguous. The germline gives CDR1 KGHSH, CDR2 LQKENI. The CDR3 has 12 residues. Trimming removed 11 bases at V and 2 bases at J, with 12 bases between. CDR3 sequence (DNA): TGTGCCTCCCGGGTACGTAACACTGAAGCTTTCTTT. Protein: CASRVRNTEAFF.

This chain links TRBV11-3 with TRBJ2-1; 10 bases agree with TRBD2. With V trimmed by 8 bases and J by 7 bases, 8 bases remained unmatched. The CDR3 runs to 14 residues. CDR1 is SGHNT and CDR2 is YENEEA in the germline V gene. For the CDR3, the DNA is TGTGCCAGCGGGCTAGCGGGAGCTATTAATGAGCAGTTCTTC. Translation: CASGLAGAINEQFF.

The CDR3 loop is CASGEGISNQPQHF. In DNA form, the CDR3 reads TGTGCCAGCGGTGAGGGGATTAGCAATCAGCCCCAGCATTTT. The chain joins TRBV7-1 to TRBJ1-5; D possibly corresponds to TRBD1 (5 bases). Being an ORF, TRBV7-1 has a function that is uncertain. V was cut by 8 bases and J by 0 bases, with 11 bases left in between. The CDR3 runs to 14 residues.

This chain joins TRBV6-8 and TRBJ2-3; 12 bases line up with TRBD2. After removal of 6 bases from V and 14 bases from J, the junction contained 12 bases not matched to a gene. This CDR3 contains 14 residues. CDR1 and CDR2 from the germline V gene are MNHGY and SAAAGT. For the CDR3, the DNA is TGTGCCAGCAGCCAAGAGACTAGCGGGAGTCAACGGTATTTT. It encodes CASSQETSGSQRYF.

The chain uses TRBV11-1 and TRBJ2-1; 9 nucleotides line up with TRBD1. The CDR3 is 16 residues long. With 5 bases clipped from V and 6 bases from J, the junction kept 11 bases outside the gene matches. The germline gives CDR1 SGHAT, CDR2 FQDESV (reference sequence). The DNA of the CDR3 is TGTGCCAGCAGCGCGGGCTCCGGGACAGGGAGCAATGAGCAGTTCTTC. Its protein product is CASSAGSGTGSNEQFF.

The chain carries TRBV7-1 and TRBJ2-6; unclear D gene. TRBV7-1 is designated an ORF whose function remains uncertain. Trimming took off 4 bases at V and 1 base at J, with 14 bases between the two ends. The CDR3 is made up of 17 amino acids. CDR3: CASSLQSTGSGANVLTF. CDR3 nucleotides: TGTGCCAGCAGCTTGCAATCAACTGGGTCTGGGGCCAACGTCCTGACTTTC.

The genes are TRBV23-1 and TRBJ2-1; D is undetermined. TRBV23-1 is reported as an ORF; its role is uncertain. This CDR3 is built from 13 residues. Trimming removed 6 bases from V and 7 bases from J, with 13 bases in between. This chain's CDR3 is CASSLGNTNEQFF. CDR3 sequence (DNA): TGCGCCAGCAGCTTAGGGAATACTAATGAGCAGTTCTTC.

The chain links TRBV6-8 to TRBJ2-7; no definite D call. V gave up 0 bases and J gave up 2 bases, with 11 bases separating them. The germline CDR1 and CDR2 sequences are MNHGY and SAAAGT. The CDR3 spans 15 residues. The CDR3 DNA reads TGTGCCAGCAGTTACTCATGGGCGAGAGCCTACGAGCAGTACTTC. This translates into CASSYSWARAYEQYF.

This clone was counted between two and nine times. The V and J genes are TRBV6-8 and TRBJ2-7, with TRBD1 matching over 8 bases. Germline-derived CDR1 and CDR2 are MNHGY and SAAAGT. V lost 7 bases, J lost 0 bases, and 5 bases stayed unmatched. This CDR3 spans 14 amino acids. The CDR3 region has the DNA TGTGCCAGCACCCGGGACAGGAACTCCTACGAGCAGTACTTC. This gives the protein CASTRDRNSYEQYF.

The DNA for the CDR3 is TGTGCCAGTAGTATTGGATCGGGACTCGGCTACAATGAGCAGTTCTTC. Protein product: CASSIGSGLGYNEQFF. V gene TRBV19 combines with J gene TRBJ2-1, with D maybe TRBD2 (6 bases). This CDR3 spans 16 amino acids. Per germline, CDR1 LNHDA and CDR2 SQIVND (reference sequence). Trimming took 3 bases from V and 3 from J, leaving 15 bases between them. Looking up the rest from reference TRBV19 and TRBJ2-1 gives the full variable domain: DGGITQSPKYLFRKEGQNVTLSCEQNLNHDAMYWYRQDPGQGLRLIYYSQIVNDFQKGDIAEGYSVSREKKESFPLTVTSAQKNPTAFYLCASSIGSGLGYNEQFFGPGTRLTVL.

A few counts support this clone. This chain links TRBV30 with TRBJ2-3; D possibly uses TRBD1 or TRBD2 (5 bases each). This CDR3 is 12 amino acids long. CDR1 is GTSNPN, CDR2 SVGIG, per germline (reference sequence). V lost 5 bases and J lost 8, with 14 bases in between. This CDR3 is CAWGAGTSTQYF. CDR3 in DNA: TGTGCCTGGGGGGCTGGGACCTCTACGCAGTATTTT.

Only one count was recorded for this clone. One end of the junction is discordant with germline, which a read error may explain. Here the CDR3 DNA reads TGTGCCATCAGTCCGTCGAACACTGAAGCTTTCTTT. Its protein product is CAISPSNTEAFF. The chain recombines TRBV6-8 with TRBJ1-1, with D unclear. The germline V gene encodes CDR1 MNHGY and CDR2 SAAAGT. The CDR3 loop spans 12 amino acids.

This clone was counted between two and nine times. The CDR3 reads CASSLVTSGSYNEQFF. The CDR3 DNA follows: TGTGCCAGCAGCTTGGTCACTAGCGGCAGCTACAATGAGCAGTTCTTC. The chain recombines TRBV11-3 with TRBJ2-1; 8 positions agree with TRBD2. V shed 3 bases, J shed 3 bases, and the junction held 7 bases outside the gene matches. This CDR3 is 16 amino acids long. CDR1 and CDR2 (germline): SGHNT, YENEEA.

V is TRBV6-8 and J is TRBJ1-1; no firm D call. V was cut by 0 bases and J by 1 base, with 12 bases left in between. Germline CDR1 and CDR2: MNHGY and SAAAGT. The CDR3 contains 16 residues. CDR3 sequence reads: CASSYSMARSNTEAFF. CDR3 DNA sequence: TGTGCCAGCAGTTACTCGATGGCTCGATCGAACACTGAAGCTTTCTTT.

The CDR3 DNA reads TGTGCCAGCAGCCAAGATCAGCGCCTAGCGCGTAACAATGAGCAGTTCTTC. Amino acids: CASSQDQRLARNNEQFF. The genes are TRBV14 and TRBJ2-1; perhaps TRBD2 as D (6 bases). Trimming cost V 0 bases and J 5 bases, with 17 bases left between them. Germline V lookup: CDR1 SGHDN, CDR2 FVKESK. The CDR3 is 17 residues long.